The subject of this entry is one T cell receptor (beta chain). The junction does not match germline at one end; this may be a read error. No more than 2 weeks before study entry, exposed participants had met a case of COVID-19. This entry is derived from a study of blood T cell repertoires in COVID-19. Study details: COVID-19 samples, acute and convalescent, were from the United States, Italy and Spain. Sources were T cells, B-cell-depleted T cells, or PBMCs; the material itself was cDNA or gDNA.

This CDR3 is 16 amino acids long. Per germline, CDR1 SGHRS and CDR2 YFSETQ. TCRdb's table, derived via immunoSEQ multiplex PCR, lists solely in-frame clones and lacks some. This sample has 250,000 or so clones, with 75% to 90% found just once. The chain links TRBV5-1 to TRBJ1-2; 7 bases line up with TRBD1. Sequenced input: PBMCs or T cells enriched from blood (not recorded which). The origin of this receptor is a woman between 40 and 55 years old who had been exposed to COVID-19. The CDR3 DNA reads TGTGCCAGCAGCTTGGGGAGCAGGGGGAGTAACTATGGCTACACCTTC. It is translated as CASSLGSRGSNYGYTF.